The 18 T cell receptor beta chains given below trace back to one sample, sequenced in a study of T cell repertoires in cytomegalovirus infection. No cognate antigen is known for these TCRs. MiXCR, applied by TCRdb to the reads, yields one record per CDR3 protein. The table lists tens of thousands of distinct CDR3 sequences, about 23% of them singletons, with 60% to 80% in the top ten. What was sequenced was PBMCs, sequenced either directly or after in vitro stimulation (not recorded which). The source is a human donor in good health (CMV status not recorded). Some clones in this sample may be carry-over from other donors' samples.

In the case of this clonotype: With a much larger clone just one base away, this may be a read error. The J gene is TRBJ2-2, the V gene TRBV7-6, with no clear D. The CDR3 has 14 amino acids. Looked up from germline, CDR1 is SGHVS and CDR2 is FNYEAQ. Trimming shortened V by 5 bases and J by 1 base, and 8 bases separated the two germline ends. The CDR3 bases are TGTGCCAGCAGCCAAAGCGTGAACACCGGGGAGCTGTTTTTT. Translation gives CASSQSVNTGELFF.

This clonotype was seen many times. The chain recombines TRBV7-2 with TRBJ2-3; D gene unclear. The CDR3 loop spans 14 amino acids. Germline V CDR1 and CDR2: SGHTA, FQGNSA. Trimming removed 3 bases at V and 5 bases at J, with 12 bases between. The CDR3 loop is CASSLVVRLDTQYF. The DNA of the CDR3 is TGTGCCAGCAGCTTGGTGGTTAGGTTAGATACGCAGTATTTT.

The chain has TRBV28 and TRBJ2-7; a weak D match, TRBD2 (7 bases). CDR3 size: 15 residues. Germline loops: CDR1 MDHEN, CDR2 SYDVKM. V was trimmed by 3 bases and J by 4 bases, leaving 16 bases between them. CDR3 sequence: CASSFRQGRGYEQYV. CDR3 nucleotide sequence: TGTGCCAGCAGTTTTCGGCAGGGGAGGGGTTACGAGCAGTACGTC.

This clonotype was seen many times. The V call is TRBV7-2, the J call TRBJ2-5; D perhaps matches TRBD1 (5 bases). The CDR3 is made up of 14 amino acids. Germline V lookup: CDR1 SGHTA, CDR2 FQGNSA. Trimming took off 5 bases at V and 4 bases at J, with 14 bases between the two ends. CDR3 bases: TGTGCCAGCAGCGGAGACAGCATCAGAGAGACCCAGTACTTC. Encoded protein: CASSGDSIRETQYF.

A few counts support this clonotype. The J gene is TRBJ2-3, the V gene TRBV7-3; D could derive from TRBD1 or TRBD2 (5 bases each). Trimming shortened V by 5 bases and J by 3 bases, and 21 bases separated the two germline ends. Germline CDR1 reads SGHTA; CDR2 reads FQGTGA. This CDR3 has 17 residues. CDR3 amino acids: CASSPTSGTGRTDTQYF. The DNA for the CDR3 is TGTGCCAGCAGCCCGACCTCCGGGACGGGGCGTACAGATACGCAGTATTTT.

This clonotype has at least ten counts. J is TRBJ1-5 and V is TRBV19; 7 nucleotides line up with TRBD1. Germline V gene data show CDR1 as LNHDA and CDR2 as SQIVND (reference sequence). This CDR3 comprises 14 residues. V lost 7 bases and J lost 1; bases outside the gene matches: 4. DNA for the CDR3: TGTGCCAGTACCATAGGGGGCAGCAATCAGCCCCAGCATTTT. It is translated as CASTIGGSNQPQHF.

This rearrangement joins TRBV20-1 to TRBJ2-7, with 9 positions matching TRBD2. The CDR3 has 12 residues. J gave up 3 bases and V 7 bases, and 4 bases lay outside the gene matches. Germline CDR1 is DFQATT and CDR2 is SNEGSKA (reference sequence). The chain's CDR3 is CSGNSGGYEQYF. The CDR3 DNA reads TGCAGTGGAAATAGCGGGGGCTACGAGCAGTACTTC.

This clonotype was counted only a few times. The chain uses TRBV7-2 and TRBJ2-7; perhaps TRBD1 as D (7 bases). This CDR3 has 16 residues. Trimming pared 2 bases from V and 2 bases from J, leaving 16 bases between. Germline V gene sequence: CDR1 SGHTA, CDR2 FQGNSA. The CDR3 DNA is TGTGCCAGCAGCTTACGGAGGGGGGACAGAGCCTACGAGCAGTACTTC. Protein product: CASSLRRGDRAYEQYF.

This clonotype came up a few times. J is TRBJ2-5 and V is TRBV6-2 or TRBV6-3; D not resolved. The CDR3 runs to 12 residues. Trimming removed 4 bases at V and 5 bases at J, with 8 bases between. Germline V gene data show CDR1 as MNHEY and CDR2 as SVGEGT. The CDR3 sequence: CASSSSAETQYF. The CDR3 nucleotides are TGTGCCAGCAGTTCCAGCGCGGAGACCCAGTACTTC.

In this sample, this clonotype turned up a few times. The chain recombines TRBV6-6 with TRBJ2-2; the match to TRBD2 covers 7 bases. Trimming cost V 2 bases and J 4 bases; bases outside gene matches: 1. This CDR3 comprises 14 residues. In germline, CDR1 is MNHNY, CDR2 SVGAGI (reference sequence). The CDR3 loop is CASSYGGGTGELFF. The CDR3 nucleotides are TGTGCCAGCAGTTACGGGGGGGGCACCGGGGAGCTGTTTTTT.

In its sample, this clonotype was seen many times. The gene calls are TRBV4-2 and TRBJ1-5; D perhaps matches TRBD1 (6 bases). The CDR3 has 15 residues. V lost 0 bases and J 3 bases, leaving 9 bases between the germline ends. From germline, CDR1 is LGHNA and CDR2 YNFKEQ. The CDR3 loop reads CASSQDGTPNQPQHF. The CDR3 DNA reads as TGTGCCAGCAGCCAAGACGGGACACCCAATCAGCCCCAGCATTTT.

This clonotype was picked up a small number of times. The CDR3 DNA sequence: TGTGCCAGTAGTACCGGGACTAGCGGGAGAAGGGGGGAGCTGTTTTTT. Its protein product is CASSTGTSGRRGELFF. The chain carries TRBV19 and TRBJ2-2; 14 bases line up with TRBD2. The CDR3 spans 16 residues. Germline-derived CDR1 and CDR2 are LNHDA and SQIVND (reference sequence). V shed 4 bases and J 8 bases; nucleotides not matched to a gene: 6.

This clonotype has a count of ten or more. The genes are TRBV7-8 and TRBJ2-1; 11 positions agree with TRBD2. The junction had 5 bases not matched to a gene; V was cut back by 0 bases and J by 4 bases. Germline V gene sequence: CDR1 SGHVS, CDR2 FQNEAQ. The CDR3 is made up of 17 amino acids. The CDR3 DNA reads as TGTGCCAGCAGCTTAGCGCGGCGGACTAGCGGGTACAATGAGCAGTTCTTC. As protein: CASSLARRTSGYNEQFF. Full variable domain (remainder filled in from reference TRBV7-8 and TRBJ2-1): GAGVSQSPRYKVAKRGQDVALRCDPISGHVSLFWYQQALGQGPEFLTYFQNEAQLDKSGLPSDRFFAERPEGSVSTLKIQRTQQEDSAVYLCASSLARRTSGYNEQFFGPGTRLTVL.

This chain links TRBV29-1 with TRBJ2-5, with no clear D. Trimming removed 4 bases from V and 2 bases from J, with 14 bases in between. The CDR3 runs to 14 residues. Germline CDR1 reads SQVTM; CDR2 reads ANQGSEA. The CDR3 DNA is TGCAGCGTTGTGTTGAAGGCGGCTCAAGAGACCCAGTACTTC. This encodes CSVVLKAAQETQYF.

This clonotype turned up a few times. The CDR3 DNA reads TGTGCCAGCAGTTACCCTCGAGGGGGCCCAGCTGGCTATTCTAGCACAGATACGCAGTATTTT. This gives the protein CASSYPRGGPAGYSSTDTQYF. This chain links TRBV6-2 or TRBV6-3 with TRBJ2-3; TRBD1 matches at 7 bases. The junction had 20 bases not matched to a gene; V was cut back by 2 bases and J by 0 bases. The germline V gene encodes CDR1 MNHEY and CDR2 SVGEGT. This CDR3 has 21 residues.

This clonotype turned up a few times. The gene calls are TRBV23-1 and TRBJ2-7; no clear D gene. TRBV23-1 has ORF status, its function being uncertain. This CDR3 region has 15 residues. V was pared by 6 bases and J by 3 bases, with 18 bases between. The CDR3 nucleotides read TGCGCCAGCAGGAATTATCGTACGCGTGGCTACGAGCAGTACTTC. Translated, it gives CASRNYRTRGYEQYF.

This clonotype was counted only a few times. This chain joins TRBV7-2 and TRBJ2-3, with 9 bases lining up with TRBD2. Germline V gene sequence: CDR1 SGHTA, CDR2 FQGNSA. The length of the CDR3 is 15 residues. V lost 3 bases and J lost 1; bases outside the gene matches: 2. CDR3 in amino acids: CASSLTSGRTDTQYF. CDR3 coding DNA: TGTGCCAGCAGCTTGACTAGCGGACGCACAGATACGCAGTATTTT.

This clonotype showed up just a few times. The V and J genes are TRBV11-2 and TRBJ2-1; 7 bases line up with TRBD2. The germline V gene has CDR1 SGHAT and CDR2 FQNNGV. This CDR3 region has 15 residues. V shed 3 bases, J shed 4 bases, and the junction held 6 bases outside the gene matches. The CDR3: CASSFGSSGYNEQFF. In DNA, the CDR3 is TGTGCCAGCAGCTTTGGGTCTAGCGGATACAATGAGCAGTTCTTC.